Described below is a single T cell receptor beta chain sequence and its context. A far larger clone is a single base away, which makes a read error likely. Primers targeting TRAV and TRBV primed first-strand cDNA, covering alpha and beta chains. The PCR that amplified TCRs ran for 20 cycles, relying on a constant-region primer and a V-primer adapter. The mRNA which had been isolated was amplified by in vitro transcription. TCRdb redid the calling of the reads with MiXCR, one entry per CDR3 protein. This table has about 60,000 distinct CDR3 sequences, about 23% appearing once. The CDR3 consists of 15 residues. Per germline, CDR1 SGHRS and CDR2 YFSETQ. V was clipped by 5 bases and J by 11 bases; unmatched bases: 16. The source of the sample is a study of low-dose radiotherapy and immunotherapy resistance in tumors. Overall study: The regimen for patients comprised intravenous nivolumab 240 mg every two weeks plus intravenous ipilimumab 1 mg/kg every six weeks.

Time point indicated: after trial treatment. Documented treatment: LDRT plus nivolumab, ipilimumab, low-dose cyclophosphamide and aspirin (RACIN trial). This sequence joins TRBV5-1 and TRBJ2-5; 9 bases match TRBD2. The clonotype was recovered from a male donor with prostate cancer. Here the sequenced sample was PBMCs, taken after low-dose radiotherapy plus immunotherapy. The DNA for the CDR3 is TGCGCCAGCAGGGCTCTAGCGGGGAGCTACAATGAGCAGTACTTC. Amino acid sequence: CASRALAGSYNEQYF. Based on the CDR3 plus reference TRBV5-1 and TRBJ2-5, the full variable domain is KAGVTQTPRYLIKTRGQQVTLSCSPISGHRSVSWYQQTPGQGLQFLFEYFSETQRNKGNFPGRFSGRQFSNSRSEMNVSTLELGDSALYLCASRALAGSYNEQYFGPGTRLLVL.